The 23 T cell receptor beta chains given below trace back to one sample, sequenced in a study of CD8 T cells in ankylosing spondylitis. MiXCR, run by TCRdb on the 5' RACE reads, gives a single entry per CDR3 protein. The data contain 700,000 to 1,000,000 distinct CDR3 sequences, 10% to 15% of them singletons. Study outcomes and limitations: What appeared characteristic of ankylosing spondylitis blood was a TCR beta motif of under 10 highly homologous variants.

Which antigens these TCRs recognize remains unknown. The sample taken for sequencing was blood, either unsorted or a sorted T cell fraction (not recorded which). The source is a male donor with ankylosing spondylitis.

This clonotype was observed a handful of times. The chain combines TRBV20-1 with TRBJ2-1, with TRBD2 as a possible D gene (6 bases). Trimming took 0 bases from V and 4 from J, leaving 10 bases between them. This CDR3 is built from 14 residues. Germline-derived CDR1 and CDR2 are DFQATT and SNEGSKA (reference sequence). The CDR3 protein is CSARELGLYNEQFF. DNA of the CDR3: TGCAGTGCTAGAGAGTTGGGACTTTACAATGAGCAGTTCTTC.

This clonotype has just a few counts. The chain combines TRBV7-2 with TRBJ2-7; D is ambiguous. CDR1 is SGHTA, CDR2 FQGNSA, per germline. Trimming removed 6 bases at V and 3 bases at J, with 12 bases between. The CDR3 runs to 13 residues. CDR3 nucleotide sequence: TGTGCCAGCAGTCGAACGCAAAACTACGAGCAGTACTTC. It specifies CASSRTQNYEQYF.

The chain uses TRBV6-2 or TRBV6-3 and TRBJ2-7, with 10 bases lining up with TRBD2. This CDR3 has 15 amino acids. From germline, CDR1 is MNHEY and CDR2 SVGEGT. V trimming: 3 bases; J trimming: 4 bases; junction bases outside the gene matches: 6. CDR3 loop: CASSYLAGAIYEQYF. The CDR3, as DNA: TGTGCCAGCAGTTATCTAGCGGGGGCTATTTACGAGCAGTACTTC.

This clonotype was detected many times. The chain couples TRBV20-1 to TRBJ2-7; no reliable D call. V lost 3 bases and J lost 3, with 12 bases in between. CDR3 size: 13 residues. From germline, CDR1 is DFQATT and CDR2 SNEGSKA (reference sequence). The CDR3 sequence: CSASPGQDYEQYF. CDR3 DNA: TGCAGTGCTAGCCCCGGCCAGGACTACGAGCAGTACTTC.

This clonotype was found many times. The CDR3 coding sequence is TGTGCCAGCAGCAAGGATACAGGGCAGTTCTTC. Encoded protein: CASSKDTGQFF. This chain joins TRBV7-2 and TRBJ2-1; possibly TRBD1 for D (5 bases). The CDR3 is 11 residues long. Trimming shortened V by 5 bases and J by 12 bases, and 11 bases separated the two germline ends. CDR1 and CDR2 (germline): SGHTA, FQGNSA.

The chain employs TRBV10-3 and TRBJ2-3; TRBD2 agrees at 12 bases. Germline V gene sequence: CDR1 ENHRY, CDR2 SYGVKD. There are 15 residues in the CDR3. The junction had 4 bases not matched to a gene; V was cut back by 4 bases and J by 5 bases. This CDR3 reads CAISARLAGEDTQYF. The CDR3 DNA follows: TGTGCCATCAGTGCGAGACTAGCGGGGGAAGATACGCAGTATTTT.

A few counts support this clonotype. The chain has TRBV28 and TRBJ1-1, with a possible D match to TRBD1 (6 bases). Germline CDR1 reads MDHEN; CDR2 reads SYDVKM. The CDR3 contains 15 residues. The V and J ends lost 4 bases and 4 bases respectively, with 16 bases between them. The CDR3 is CASSSGGTGGTEAFF. The CDR3 bases are TGTGCCAGCAGTTCCGGGGGCACCGGGGGCACTGAAGCTTTCTTT.

The table lists this clonotype with a few counts. The rearrangement joins TRBV11-1 to TRBJ2-7; D uncertain. The CDR3 spans 14 residues. Per the germline V gene, CDR1 is SGHAT and CDR2 is FQDESV (reference sequence). V gave up 3 bases and J gave up 7 bases, with 16 bases separating them. CDR3 loop: CASSFDISSGEQYF. The CDR3 bases are TGTGCCAGCAGCTTCGACATTAGCTCGGGTGAGCAGTACTTC.

Written as DNA, the CDR3 is TGCGCCAGCAGCTTAAGTCCACAGGGTACGGACACTGAAGCTTTCTTT. Its protein product is CASSLSPQGTDTEAFF. The rearrangement joins TRBV5-1 to TRBJ1-1; D possibly corresponds to TRBD1 (6 bases). Trimming took 2 bases from V and 3 from J, leaving 17 bases between them. CDR1 and CDR2 from the germline V gene are SGHRS and YFSETQ. The CDR3 loop spans 16 amino acids.

In nucleotides, the CDR3 is TGTGCCAGCAGGACCGGGGCCATCTCTGGAAACACCATATATTTT. Amino acid sequence: CASRTGAISGNTIYF. J is TRBJ1-3 and V is TRBV7-9, with TRBD1 as a possible D gene (5 bases). Deletions cut 6 bases from V and 0 bases from J, with 12 bases between. The CDR3 loop spans 15 amino acids. Germline-derived CDR1 and CDR2 are SEHNR and FQNEAQ (reference sequence). Supplemented by reference TRBV7-9 and TRBJ1-3, the full variable domain reads DTGVSQNPRHKITKRGQNVTFRCDPISEHNRLYWYRQTLGQGPEFLTYFQNEAQLEKSRLLSDRFSAERPKGSFSTLEIQRTEQGDSAMYLCASRTGAISGNTIYFGEGSWLTVV.

There are a few counts of this clonotype. The rearrangement joins TRBV5-1 to TRBJ2-5; 7 positions agree with TRBD1. The V gene end was trimmed by 8 bases and the J gene end by 4 bases; junction bases not matched to a gene: 5. The CDR3 runs to 12 residues. Germline loops: CDR1 SGHRS, CDR2 YFSETQ. CDR3 amino acids: CARDRDRETQYF. The CDR3 DNA sequence: TGCGCCAGGGACCGGGACAGAGAGACCCAGTACTTC.

This clonotype was counted ten times or more. The chain carries TRBV6-5 and TRBJ1-2; maybe TRBD1 (6 bases). Between the trimmed V and J ends, which lost 8 bases and 7 bases, there was a span of 17 bases. CDR3 size: 13 residues. CDR1 and CDR2 from the germline V gene are MNHEY and SVGAGI. CDR3 region: CASQLQVGAGYTF. Written as DNA, the CDR3 is TGTGCCAGCCAGCTACAGGTGGGGGCTGGCTACACCTTC.

This clonotype occurred many times. The chain couples TRBV24-1 to TRBJ1-4; D remains unclear. Trimming shortened V by 5 bases and J by 1 base, and 10 bases separated the two germline ends. The germline gives CDR1 KGHDR, CDR2 SFDVKD. The CDR3 is 15 amino acids. The CDR3 region has the DNA TGTGCCACCAGTGGCGGCCGAGGAACTAATGAAAAACTGTTTTTT. Its translation is CATSGGRGTNEKLFF.

In this sample, this clonotype turned up many times. The chain recombines TRBV5-1 with TRBJ1-2, with 10 bases aligning to TRBD1. In germline, CDR1 is SGHRS, CDR2 YFSETQ. The CDR3 is made up of 14 amino acids. After removal of 0 bases from V and 6 bases from J, the junction contained 2 bases not matched to a gene. The CDR3 nucleotides read TGCGCCAGCAGCTTGGTCGGGACAGGGGATGGCTACACCTTC. Translated, it gives CASSLVGTGDGYTF.

In its sample, this clonotype was seen many times. The chain links TRBV20-1 to TRBJ1-2; no clear D. The germline CDR1 and CDR2 sequences are DFQATT and SNEGSKA (reference sequence). V was pared by 0 bases and J by 8 bases, with 13 bases between. This CDR3 comprises 13 residues. CDR3 nucleotides: TGCAGTGCTAGAGATCTTCCCGGTGCGGGCTACACCTTC. This encodes CSARDLPGAGYTF.

This clonotype has more than one count but fewer than ten. The chain joins TRBV20-1 to TRBJ1-4; D not resolved. Trimming took off 0 bases at V and 13 bases at J, with 9 bases between the two ends. Germline V CDR1 and CDR2: DFQATT, SNEGSKA (reference sequence). This CDR3 has 11 residues. CDR3 DNA: TGCAGTGCTAGAGAGCCCCGGGGACTGTTTTTT. This encodes CSAREPRGLFF.

This clonotype was observed a handful of times. The chain links TRBV6-1 to TRBJ2-1; no clear D gene. Germline V gene sequence: CDR1 MNHNS, CDR2 SASEGT. CDR3 length: 16 residues. Trimming pared 7 bases from V and 0 bases from J, leaving 16 bases between. CDR3 protein: CASMKAPQSSYNEQFF. CDR3 nucleotide sequence: TGTGCCAGCATGAAGGCTCCACAAAGCTCCTACAATGAGCAGTTCTTC.

This clonotype was detected a few times. The gene calls are TRBV7-2 and TRBJ1-1, with 8 bases aligning to TRBD1. Germline CDR1 and CDR2: SGHTA and FQGNSA. With 1 base clipped from V and 8 bases from J, the junction kept 6 bases outside the gene matches. The length of the CDR3 is 14 residues. The CDR3 sequence is CASSLGQGFGEAFF. The CDR3 DNA reads TGTGCCAGCAGCTTAGGACAGGGGTTTGGGGAAGCTTTCTTT.

This chain links TRBV20-1 with TRBJ2-3; D is undetermined. The germline CDR1 and CDR2 sequences are DFQATT and SNEGSKA (reference sequence). The CDR3 totals 14 residues. Trimming took off 5 bases at V and 0 bases at J, with 12 bases between the two ends. The CDR3 reads CSASSGSSTDTQYF. DNA of the CDR3: TGCAGTGCTTCCAGTGGGTCCAGCACAGATACGCAGTATTTT.

This clonotype was detected ten times or more. The genes are TRBV12-3 or TRBV12-4 and TRBJ1-4; D is undetermined. V was cut by 2 bases and J by 8 bases, with 15 bases left in between. CDR3 size: 15 residues. In nucleotides, the CDR3 is TGTGCCAGCAGTTTAACGGCAGCGGACGCAGAAAAACTGTTTTTT. Translation: CASSLTAADAEKLFF.

With respect to this clonotype: This may be a read error, as it is one base from a much larger clone. The V gene is TRBV14, the J gene TRBJ2-7; a possible D gene is TRBD2 (6 bases). Per the germline V gene, CDR1 is SGHDN and CDR2 is FVKESK. The CDR3 contains 14 residues. The CDR3 sequence is CASSPVTSNYEQNF. DNA for the CDR3: TGTGCCAGCAGCCCGGTGACTAGTAACTACGAGCAGAACTTC. Drawing the rest from reference TRBV14 and TRBJ2-7, the complete variable domain is EAGVTQFPSHSVIEKGQTVTLRCDPISGHDNLYWYRRVMGKEIKFLLHFVKESKQDESGMPNNRFLAERTGGTYSTLKVQPAELEDSGVYFCASSPVTSNYEQNFGPGTRLTVT.

This clonotype was counted only a few times. The rearrangement links TRBV7-2 to TRBJ2-7; D is uncertain. This CDR3 spans 12 amino acids. CDR1 SGHTA and CDR2 FQGNSA come from the germline V gene. The V gene lost 2 bases and the J gene lost 2 bases, with 4 bases spanning the gap. The chain's CDR3 is CASSLMTYEQYF. CDR3 nucleotides: TGTGCCAGCAGCTTAATGACCTACGAGCAGTACTTC.

This clonotype has a handful of counts. V and J are TRBV30 and TRBJ1-1; D ambiguous. Germline CDR1 is GTSNPN and CDR2 is SVGIG (reference sequence). The V end lost 5 bases, the J end lost 1 base, and 8 bases lay between the germline ends. The CDR3 is made up of 12 amino acids. The CDR3, as DNA: TGTGCCTGGGGACGGGCGAACACTGAAGCTTTCTTT. Translation gives CAWGRANTEAFF.